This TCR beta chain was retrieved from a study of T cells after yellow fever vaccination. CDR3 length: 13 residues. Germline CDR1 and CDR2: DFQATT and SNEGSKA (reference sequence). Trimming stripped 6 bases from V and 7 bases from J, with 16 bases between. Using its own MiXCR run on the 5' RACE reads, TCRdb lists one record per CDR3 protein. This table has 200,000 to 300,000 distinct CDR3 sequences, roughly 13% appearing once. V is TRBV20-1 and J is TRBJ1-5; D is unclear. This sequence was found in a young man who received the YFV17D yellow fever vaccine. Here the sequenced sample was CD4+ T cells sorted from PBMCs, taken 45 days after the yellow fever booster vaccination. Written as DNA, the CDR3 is TGCAGTGCCGAGTATCGGGGTCTCCAGCCCCAGCATTTT. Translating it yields CSAEYRGLQPQHF.